This T cell receptor beta chain was retrieved from a study of cytomegalovirus exposure and HLA in healthy donors (dated by TCRdb to 2016 to 2017). For the study in its entirety: In an earlier analysis of around 540 of the donors, about 270 Gb of sequence data and just under 120 million unique TCR beta sequences from 180 million or so T cells were reported. The T cell repertoires of under 750 subjects were profiled by immunosequencing and related to cytomegalovirus serostatus. Every repertoire in the discovery cohort had been generated on one and the same sequencing platform. The aim of the study was to test whether cataloging public T cell receptors could identify signatures of past pathogen exposure. In a later analysis, previously published TCR beta repertoires from some 640 donors were re-analyzed and high-resolution HLA genotyping was added so that TCR occurrence patterns could be studied. In the later analysis, no new phenotypic data were used to find candidate immune exposures; instead, reliance was placed on TCR beta sequences and their occurrence across donors. The study combined high-throughput TCR immunosequencing, statistical association of individual TCRs with disease status, and machine learning to predict cytomegalovirus infection status. HLA typing covered class I and class II loci at four-digit resolution. Donor age, sex, ethnicity and CMV serostatus were compiled together with the repertoire data. An early release covering about 600 HLA-typed donors comprised roughly 300 gigabases of sequencing data and about 90 million unique TCR sequences. Among the roughly 400 genotyped donors, approximately 82% belonged to the genetic ancestry cluster associated with self-reported Caucasian donors. Along with the 666-subject first cohort, a separate validation cohort of 120 different subjects was used. The number of typed donors differed by locus: about 620-630 for A, B, C, DRB1 and DQB1; some 500 for DQA1; approximately 610 for DPA1; and roughly 450 for DPB1. Across approximately 420 genotyped donors of the cohort, an average of roughly 200,000 unique TCR beta nucleotide sequences per donor were sequenced, and about a sixth of those sequences were non-productive. Genome-wide SNP genotypes for about 65% of the roughly 700 donors were used in a later genetic analysis, which treated that subset as a discovery cohort. To decide whether each TCR beta V gene segment behaved as functional or pseudogenic, an earlier analysis of some 600 of the donors relied on high-throughput TCR beta sequencing. A few DR-DQ haplotypes were treated as single units for association and clustering because of strong linkage in the cohort.

The cohort comprised approximately 700 healthy bone marrow donors. At the time of sampling, all cohort members were nominally healthy, though unrecorded immune exposures were likely present. The donor tested CMV seronegative and was one of the 352 seronegative cohort members. Each donor provided a peripheral blood sample, and peripheral blood mononuclear cells were used for TCR beta sequencing. Genomic DNA extraction from the blood cell samples was performed with the Qiagen DNeasy Blood Extraction Kit. Overall results and qualifications from the work: According to the authors, the approach could potentially be generalized to other disease states and immunological phenotypes. Because some donors lacked HLA typing at each locus, the association tests relied only on the typed subset. A few of the identified cytomegalovirus-associated TCR beta chains were confirmed in vitro to be specific for cytomegalovirus antigens. Correlated functional status among segregating V segments might be attributable to linkage disequilibrium, but an unknown experimental factor could not be ruled out. The cohort was sequenced for TCR beta chains only, and without alpha or paired-chain data the features that could be detected were limited. In a later analysis, several top co-occurrence clusters were reported to appear linked to parvovirus B19, influenza, CMV and Epstein-Barr virus. In a later analysis, HLA-associated TCR beta chains were found to be more clonally expanded and to have lower generation probabilities than equally common non-associated chains. In a later analysis, the rate of TCR association differed among HLA loci, with DRB1 alleles having the most associated TCRs and HLA-C alleles having the fewest. A group of highly shared sequence variants was considered likely to be a technical artifact of the sequencing pipeline. Over 15 rarely observed V segments, including chromosome 9 orphons, were excluded from the earlier analysis of a few hundred of the donors because counts were too low. An earlier analysis of several hundred of the donors showed that most TCR beta V segments appeared in productive rearrangements either about 87% or about 30% of the time, which broadly matched IMGT annotations. According to a later analysis, most CMV-associated TCR beta chains appeared to be HLA-restricted, and the HLA associations seemed to be driven largely by CMV exposure. When HLA alleles, especially DR and DQ, strongly co-occurred, attributing TCR associations to individual alleles was difficult. Across donors, most TCR sequences were observed very rarely, whereas some public TCRs were present in many individuals. CMV serostatus was the only immune exposure information available for the cohort. An association between a missense DCLRE1C variant and V-gene and J-gene trimming of TCR beta chains was found in a later genetic analysis and replicated in an independent cohort. In the study, 164 TCR beta chains were listed as associated with cytomegalovirus. Cytomegalovirus status was reported to be diagnosed by the classifier with high specificity and sensitivity in both the original and validation cohorts. A further reported finding was that TCR beta sequences accurately predicted the HLA-A and HLA-B alleles for most subjects in the first cohort. Some IMGT-functional V segments, including TRBV6-2 and TRBV6-3, could not be distinguished by the 87-base-pair reads and were therefore excluded. In a later analysis, about 17,000 TCR beta sequences were associated with specific HLA alleles at a false discovery rate of 0.05. Roughly uniform sequencing depth across donors was assumed in presence/absence analyses, although this assumption may not hold. A later genetic analysis reported fewer N-insertions in productive TCRs among donors in an Asian-associated ancestry cluster than the roughly 700-donor mean.

Spanning cysteine to phenylalanine, the CDR3 consists of 14 amino acids. CDR3 DNA only is kept here, 42 bases in frame from base 1. Reading the germline V gene gives CDR1 SGDLS and CDR2 YYNGEE. Trimming leaves V shorter by 4 bases and J shorter by 8 bases, with the junction holding 7 bases beyond the gene matches. The library was generated by the immunoSEQ multiplex PCR assay. The multiplex PCR relied on a mix of 60 forward primers for TCR Vbeta segments and 13 reverse primers for TCR Jbeta segments. A multiplex PCR assay on genomic DNA amplified the CDR3 region of rearranged TCR beta genes. The amplified TCR beta libraries were sequenced on the Illumina HiSeq System as 87-base-pair reads. Regarding the original processing steps: A later analysis counted approximately 84 million unique TCR beta chains across the 690 or so repertoires, and 9.5 million to 11 million of these chains were shared by at least two donors. A nearest-neighbor algorithm error-corrected the raw reads and collapsed the reads into unique sequences, merging closely related sequences to remove PCR and sequencing errors. CDR3 sequences were aligned to IMGT reference sequences to assign V, D and J gene segments. For a sequence to be retained, a match of at least six nucleotides was required to both a V gene segment and a J gene segment. Rearrangements were classified as productive when the CDR3 lacked stop codons and remained in frame with V and J, and all other rearrangements were classified as non-productive. CDR3 was defined by IMGT convention, running from the second conserved V-encoded cysteine to the conserved J-encoded phenylalanine. The earlier analysis of a few hundred of the donors excluded any sequence lacking an unambiguous match to a single V gene segment. In an earlier analysis of around 600 of the donors, V segments were called functional above 56.7% productive rearrangements and were called segregating when the between-donor standard deviation exceeded 5%. A statistical classification framework was developed to diagnose cytomegalovirus status using the catalog of TCR beta chain sequences. In a later analysis, V and J genes were assigned by comparing TCR nucleotide sequences against IMGT/GENE-DB human TR gene sequences. The TCRdist pipeline was used in a later analysis to assign CDR3 sequences and most-parsimonious VDJ recombination scenarios. In a later analysis, each TCR beta chain was defined by its CDR3 amino acid sequence together with its V-gene family, and reads lacking a unique V-gene family were excluded. A later analysis removed 500 to 650 highly shared, low-generation-probability nucleotide sequences to deal with suspected cross-contamination and a sequencing artifact. In a later analysis, a clonal expansion index for each public chain was calculated from normalized within-repertoire ranks of inferred template counts. In a later analysis, generation probabilities were computed using a VDJ recombination model fitted to out-of-frame rearrangements, and the results were checked against IGoR. A later analysis scored TCR-TCR, TCR-HLA and TCR-CMV co-occurrence with hypergeometric tests, applying a repertoire-size bias correction to TCR pairs. False discovery rates were estimated in a later analysis by permuting HLA or CMV assignments 20 times. In a later analysis, co-occurring TCRs were grouped using DBSCAN, with TCRdist sequence similarity added in when clustering inside HLA-allele-positive subsets. For co-occurrence clustering, repertoires with fewer than 30,000 or more than 120,000 public chains were excluded, along with five repertoires with anomalous nucleotide sharing. Entries here come from immuneACCESS through TCRdb and include only in-frame sequences with V and J called. Some clones fail to appear in such tables; in the studies checked, an unresolved V gene covers under half of the shortfall, and the cause of the remainder is unknown. The V and J calls and the clone size are those of that table, but D and trimming were determined from the DNA. The sample table shows some 150,000 clones, and approximately 82% are seen once. The leading ten clones occupy roughly 1.5% of the sample.

As regards this clone: Which antigen it targets is not known. Per-base qualities were not stored, and no clone one base away is much larger.

The sample consisted of PBMCs. The sequence was collected from a male donor in good health and CMV-seronegative. The chain couples TRBV9 to TRBJ2-1, with 9 bases in between that match TRBD1. CDR3 protein: CASSTGQGSYEQFF. The nucleotide sequence reads TGTGCCAGCAGCACTGGACAGGGGAGTTATGAGCAGTTCTTC.